Below, 23 T cell receptor beta chains from the same sample are listed, as sequenced in a study of cytomegalovirus exposure and HLA in healthy donors. The primer mix had 60 Vbeta and 13 Jbeta primers. Sequenced by immunoSEQ multiplex PCR; TCRdb stores in-frame clones only, minus some. The sample has around 100,000 clones, less than 10% seen once; the top ten hold approximately 2.4%. Sequencing was done on a sample of PBMCs. These receptors were collected from a man in his fifties or sixties in good health and CMV-seronegative.

This clone has just one count. Other DNA sequences of this sample code for an identical CDR3. The gene calls are TRBV19 and TRBJ2-2; weak D call: TRBD1 (8 bases). The CDR3 is 15 residues long. In germline, CDR1 is LNHDA, CDR2 SQIVND (reference sequence). V was pared by 5 bases and J by 4 bases, with 14 bases between. The CDR3 is CASSLTGGATGELFF. In DNA, the CDR3 is TGTGCCAGTAGTCTAACAGGGGGGGCCACCGGGGAGCTGTTTTTT. The whole variable domain, remainder taken from reference TRBV19 and TRBJ2-2, is DGGITQSPKYLFRKEGQNVTLSCEQNLNHDAMYWYRQDPGQGLRLIYYSQIVNDFQKGDIAEGYSVSREKKESFPLTVTSAQKNPTAFYLCASSLTGGATGELFFGEGSRLTVL.

The chain combines TRBV6-5 with TRBJ1-1, with unresolved D. The V gene lost 8 bases and the J gene lost 1 base, with 17 bases spanning the gap. CDR3 size: 15 residues. The V gene's germline CDR1 is MNHEY and CDR2 SVGAGI. The CDR3 spells CASQKFGFPNTEAFF. Here the CDR3 DNA reads TGTGCCAGCCAGAAGTTCGGGTTCCCGAACACTGAAGCTTTCTTT.

Only a few counts were recorded for this clone. The chain joins TRBV5-4 to TRBJ1-3; a weak D match, TRBD1 (5 bases). V shed 0 bases and J shed 2 bases, with 9 bases lying between them. Germline CDR1 reads SGHNT; CDR2 reads YYREEE (reference sequence). The CDR3 spans 15 residues. DNA for the CDR3: TGTGCCAGCAGCTTGGAAAGGACACCTGGAAACACCATATATTTT. Translated: CASSLERTPGNTIYF. Full variable domain (remainder filled in from reference TRBV5-4 and TRBJ1-3): ETGVTQSPTHLIKTRGQQVTLRCSSQSGHNTVSWYQQALGQGPQFIFQYYREEENGRGNFPPRFSGLQFPNYSSELNVNALELDDSALYLCASSLERTPGNTIYFGEGSWLTVV.

This clone was counted a few times. The chain is built from TRBV6-1 and TRBJ2-7; D gene unclear. V gave up 2 bases and J gave up 3 bases, with 11 bases separating them. This CDR3 has 14 amino acids. Looked up from germline, CDR1 is MNHNS and CDR2 is SASEGT. The CDR3 here is CASSESFYSYEQYF. CDR3 bases: TGTGCCAGCAGTGAATCGTTTTACAGCTACGAGCAGTACTTC.

This clone appeared a few times. The rearrangement uses TRBV27 and TRBJ2-7, with D tentatively TRBD1 (6 bases). Between the trimmed V and J ends, which lost 5 bases and 2 bases, there was a span of 16 bases. The CDR3 has 15 amino acids. The germline V gene has CDR1 MNHEY and CDR2 SMNVEV (reference sequence). CDR3 residues: CASSPPDRLPYEQYF. The CDR3 DNA reads as TGTGCCAGCAGTCCGCCCGACAGGTTACCCTACGAGCAGTACTTC.

V is TRBV18 and J is TRBJ1-4, with unresolved D. The length of the CDR3 is 13 residues. Looked up from germline, CDR1 is KGHSH and CDR2 is LQKENI. The V end was cut by 4 bases, the J end by 5 bases, with 8 bases between. In nucleotides, the CDR3 is TGTGCCAGCTCACAGGGAGAGAATGAAAAACTGTTTTTT. This sequence encodes CASSQGENEKLFF.

The gene calls are TRBV5-1 and TRBJ2-3; 9 bases agree with TRBD1. Trimming removed 2 bases from V and 6 bases from J; junction bases left unmatched: 10. CDR1 is SGHRS, CDR2 YFSETQ, per germline. The CDR3 runs 16 residues. CDR3 region: CASSLYSGQGYDTQYF. As DNA, the CDR3 is TGCGCCAGCAGCTTATATTCGGGACAGGGCTACGATACGCAGTATTTT.

This chain joins TRBV7-8 and TRBJ2-5; D is possibly TRBD1 (6 bases). The CDR3 is 13 residues long. V dropped 4 bases and J dropped 7 bases, with 13 bases sitting between them. The V gene's germline CDR1 is SGHVS and CDR2 FQNEAQ. The CDR3 DNA reads TGTGCCAGCAGCTCGGGACATATAGGGACCCAGTACTTC. Its translation: CASSSGHIGTQYF.

This clone turned up a few times. The chain has TRBV10-1 and TRBJ2-7; TRBD2 aligns across 10 bases. The CDR3 has 14 residues. Germline loops: CDR1 WNHNN, CDR2 SYGVQD (reference sequence). Trimming took 3 bases from V and 4 from J; bases not matched to a gene: 3. The CDR3 sequence is CASSDTSGAYEQYF. The CDR3 nucleotides are TGCGCCAGCAGTGATACTAGCGGGGCGTACGAGCAGTACTTC.

This chain uses TRBV6-5 with TRBJ2-7; no clear D gene. V was shortened by 0 bases and J by 5 bases, with 14 bases between the two germline ends. The CDR3 is 15 amino acids. The germline V gene has CDR1 MNHEY and CDR2 SVGAGI. This CDR3 reads CASSYSRGSSHEQYF. As DNA, the CDR3 is TGTGCCAGCAGTTACTCTCGTGGCAGTTCCCACGAGCAGTACTTC.

This clone has a handful of counts. The V call is TRBV18, the J call TRBJ1-1; D perhaps matches TRBD1 (6 bases). CDR1 KGHSH and CDR2 LQKENI come from the germline V gene. V was trimmed by 3 bases and J by 1 base, leaving 9 bases between them. The CDR3 totals 14 residues. CDR3: CASSPSTGNTEAFF. The CDR3 DNA follows: TGTGCCAGCTCACCGTCGACAGGGAACACTGAAGCTTTCTTT.

This clone was seen a few times. The chain uses TRBV28 and TRBJ1-1; weak D call: TRBD1 (6 bases). This CDR3 comprises 16 residues. V was cut by 8 bases and J by 1 base, with 20 bases left in between. CDR1 is MDHEN, CDR2 SYDVKM, per germline. The chain's CDR3 is CASPGAGGERNTEAFF. The CDR3 DNA reads TGTGCCAGCCCGGGGGCGGGGGGGGAAAGGAACACTGAAGCTTTCTTT.

This clone was detected a few times. The chain employs TRBV5-1 and TRBJ1-4, with TRBD1 matching over 10 bases. This CDR3 is 15 amino acids long. CDR1 and CDR2 (germline): SGHRS, YFSETQ. Trimming removed 4 bases from V and 8 bases from J; junction bases left unmatched: 8. CDR3: CASSPRTGGSEKLFF. The CDR3 coding sequence is TGCGCCAGCAGCCCCAGGACAGGGGGAAGCGAAAAACTGTTTTTT.

In its sample, this clone was seen a few times. The chain combines TRBV5-1 with TRBJ2-3, with TRBD2 matching 8 bases. The CDR3 totals 17 residues. The V gene end was trimmed by 1 base and the J gene end by 0 bases; junction bases not matched to a gene: 7. The germline gives CDR1 SGHRS, CDR2 YFSETQ. The chain's CDR3 is CASSLNRGGGSTDTQYF. As DNA, the CDR3 is TGCGCCAGCAGCTTGAACCGGGGGGGTGGAAGCACAGATACGCAGTATTTT.

This chain links TRBV10-2 with TRBJ2-7; tentative D call: TRBD2 (6 bases). Trimming shortened V by 7 bases and J by 4 bases, and 20 bases separated the two germline ends. The germline V gene encodes CDR1 WSHSY and CDR2 SAAADI. The CDR3 length is 15 residues. CDR3 residues: CASTDWGTEVYEQYF. The CDR3 nucleotides read TGCGCCAGCACGGATTGGGGGACTGAGGTTTACGAGCAGTACTTC.

This clone was seen only a few times. This chain uses TRBV14 with TRBJ2-7, with TRBD1 matching 10 bases. Germline CDR1 SGHDN, CDR2 FVKESK. The CDR3 spans 14 residues. The V and J ends lost 3 bases and 6 bases, in that order; junction bases with no gene match: 5. CDR3 nucleotide sequence: TGTGCCAGCAGCCAGACCGGGACAGGGGTCGAGCAGTACTTC. It yields the protein CASSQTGTGVEQYF.

V usage is TRBV28 and J usage is TRBJ2-3, with D maybe TRBD1 (6 bases). This CDR3 comprises 18 residues. V lost 5 bases to trimming and J lost 3 bases, with 24 bases between them. The germline CDR1 and CDR2 sequences are MDHEN and SYDVKM. The CDR3 DNA reads TGTGCCAGCAGTATCCTATCGGCGACAGGCAGGAGGACAGATACGCAGTATTTT. Its protein product is CASSILSATGRRTDTQYF.

This clone was seen only a few times. This chain links TRBV11-2 with TRBJ2-1, with D possibly matching TRBD2 (6 bases). This CDR3 is 15 amino acids long. Germline-derived CDR1 and CDR2 are SGHAT and FQNNGV. V was pared by 3 bases and J by 5 bases, with 14 bases between. CDR3 DNA: TGTGCCAGCAGCTTCGGGACTCCGTCAAACAATGAGCAGTTCTTC. Protein product: CASSFGTPSNNEQFF.

The rearrangement links TRBV7-9 to TRBJ2-2; 10 nucleotides agree with TRBD1. V lost 5 bases, J lost 4 bases, and 4 bases stayed unmatched. The CDR3 spans 15 residues. Germline-derived CDR1 and CDR2 are SEHNR and FQNEAQ (reference sequence). CDR3 nucleotides: TGTGCCAGCAGCCTCGGGACAGGGGTCACCGGGGAGCTGTTTTTT. This encodes CASSLGTGVTGELFF.

The V and J genes are TRBV6-5 and TRBJ1-1; the D gene is possibly TRBD1 (6 bases). The CDR3 is 14 residues long. Germline V gene data show CDR1 as MNHEY and CDR2 as SVGAGI. The V and J ends lost 4 bases and 1 base respectively, with 10 bases between them. The CDR3 coding sequence is TGTGCCAGCAGTTGCAAAGGGGGGAACACTGAAGCTTTCTTT. Protein: CASSCKGGNTEAFF.

The table lists this clone with a few counts. This chain connects TRBV23-1 to TRBJ2-2; the D gene is possibly TRBD2 (5 bases). TRBV23-1 is reported as an ORF; its role is uncertain. V was cut by 1 base and J by 0 bases, with 9 bases left in between. The CDR3 is made up of 16 amino acids. The CDR3 here is CASSQFGRANTGELFF. In DNA, the CDR3 is TGCGCCAGCAGTCAATTTGGGCGGGCGAACACCGGGGAGCTGTTTTTT.

This clone was counted between two and nine times. This chain connects TRBV6-1 to TRBJ2-3; tentatively, D is TRBD2 (5 bases). V was trimmed by 7 bases and J by 4 bases, leaving 6 bases between them. This CDR3 has 11 residues. CDR1 MNHNS and CDR2 SASEGT come from the germline V gene. This CDR3 is CASTAADTQYF. CDR3 in DNA: TGTGCCAGCACAGCGGCAGATACGCAGTATTTT.

This chain joins TRBV7-6 and TRBJ1-5; 10 nucleotides match TRBD1. CDR1 and CDR2 from the germline V gene are SGHVS and FNYEAQ. This CDR3 is 16 amino acids long. Trimming at V came to 5 bases and at J to 6 bases, leaving 10 bases not matched to a gene. The CDR3 spells CASSQGDRGSGQPQHF. CDR3 nucleotides: TGTGCCAGCAGCCAAGGGGACAGGGGAAGTGGTCAGCCCCAGCATTTT. The variable domain in full, completed from reference TRBV7-6 and TRBJ1-5, reads GAGVSQSPRYKVTKRGQDVALRCDPISGHVSLYWYRQALGQGPEFLTYFNYEAQQDKSGLPNDRFSAERPEGSISTLTIQRTEQRDSAMYRCASSQGDRGSGQPQHFGDGTRLSIL.